This T cell receptor beta chain was recovered during a study of T-cell memory formation after mild COVID-19. TCRdb itself ran the 5' RACE reads through MiXCR, one entry per CDR3 protein. The sample consists of a few hundred thousand distinct CDR3 sequences, 15% to 20% of them appearing once. This TCR was sampled from a man between 18 and 29 years old who had mild COVID-19 (a few samples of this study predate the infection). Cell type and time point are not known. Sequencing was performed on PBMCs or a T cell subset sorted from them (not recorded which).

This chain's CDR3 is CASSLVNAHNSPLHF. CDR3 nucleotide sequence: TGTGCCAGCAGCTTAGTGAATGCCCATAATTCACCCCTCCACTTT. This chain uses TRBV7-6 with TRBJ1-6, with unresolved D. The V end was cut by 1 base, the J end by 5 bases, with 9 bases between. Germline CDR1 is SGHVS and CDR2 is FNYEAQ. The CDR3 consists of 15 residues.